This T cell receptor (beta chain) was obtained from a study of cytomegalovirus exposure and HLA in healthy donors (dated 2017 in TCRdb). Regarding the research as a whole: An earlier analysis of approximately 640 of the donors reported about 250 Gb of sequence data and 100 million to 140 million unique TCR beta sequences from roughly 200 million T cells. HLA typing included class I and class II loci at four-digit resolution. About 280 gigabases of sequencing data and roughly 81 million unique TCR sequences made up an early release that covered about 640 HLA-typed donors. The study used immunosequencing to profile the T cell repertoires of under 700 subjects and linked those repertoires to cytomegalovirus serostatus. Genome-wide SNP genotypes for about 65% of the roughly 670 donors were used in a later genetic analysis, which treated that subset as a discovery cohort. The study was designed to test whether signatures of past pathogen exposure could be identified by cataloging public T cell receptors. The study combined high-throughput TCR immunosequencing, statistical association of individual TCRs with disease status, and machine learning to predict cytomegalovirus infection status. Typing coverage differed by locus: A, B, C, DRB1 and DQB1 were typed in about 620-640 donors, DQA1 in approximately 520, DPA1 in 600 to 610, and DPB1 in 400 to 490. To decide whether each TCR beta V gene segment behaved as functional or pseudogenic, an earlier analysis of 587 of the donors relied on high-throughput TCR beta sequencing. On average, roughly 250,000 unique TCR beta nucleotide sequences were sequenced per donor among more than 350 genotyped donors of the cohort, with 15% to 20% of those sequences being non-productive. Alongside the repertoire data, information on donor age, sex, ethnicity and CMV serostatus was compiled. The genetic ancestry cluster associated with self-reported Caucasian donors included 81% of the roughly 390 genotyped donors. Along with the roughly 700-subject first cohort, a separate validation cohort of some 130 different subjects was used. In the later analysis, no new phenotypic data were used to find candidate immune exposures; instead, reliance was placed on TCR beta sequences and their occurrence across donors. Because of strong linkage in the cohort, roughly five DR-DQ haplotypes were treated as single units for association and clustering. All discovery cohort repertoires had been generated using a single sequencing platform. In a later analysis, previously published TCR beta repertoires from more than 500 donors were re-analyzed and high-resolution HLA genotyping was added so that TCR occurrence patterns could be studied. The research as a whole found: The 87-base-pair reads could not distinguish some IMGT-functional V segments, including TRBV6-2 and TRBV6-3, so those segments were excluded. In a later genetic analysis, fewer N-insertions in productive TCRs were reported among donors in an Asian-associated ancestry cluster than the roughly 640-donor mean. Strong co-occurrence of HLA alleles, especially DR and DQ, made assigning TCR associations to individual alleles difficult. Most CMV-associated TCR beta chains appeared to be HLA-restricted in a later analysis, and the HLA associations seemed to be driven largely by CMV exposure. In vitro tests confirmed that a few of the cytomegalovirus-associated TCR beta chains recognize cytomegalovirus antigens. Around 16 rarely observed V segments, including chromosome 9 orphons, were excluded from the earlier analysis of just under 600 of the donors because counts were too low. CMV serostatus was the only immune exposure information available for the cohort. The study listed 150 to 200 TCR beta chains as associated with cytomegalovirus. According to the authors, the approach could potentially be generalized to other disease states and immunological phenotypes. The cohort was sequenced for TCR beta chains only, and without alpha or paired-chain data the features that could be detected were limited. Several of the top co-occurrence clusters appeared to be linked to parvovirus B19, influenza, CMV and Epstein-Barr virus, according to a later analysis. In both the original and validation cohorts, the classifier was reported to diagnose cytomegalovirus status with high specificity and sensitivity. Linkage disequilibrium might explain the correlated functional status among segregating V segments, but an unknown experimental factor could not be ruled out. A later analysis found that TCR association rates varied across HLA loci, with DRB1 alleles showing the most associated TCRs and HLA-C alleles the fewest. Most TCR sequences were seen in very few donors, while some public TCRs were found in many individuals. The presence/absence analyses assumed that sequencing depth was roughly uniform across donors, and that assumption may not be true. In a later analysis, some 17,000 TCR beta sequences were associated with specific HLA alleles at a false discovery rate of 0.05. A cluster of highly shared sequence variants was judged likely to be a technical artifact of the sequencing pipeline. Because HLA typing was missing for some donors at each locus, association tests included only the typed subset. In an earlier analysis of more than 450 of the donors, most TCR beta V segments were observed in productive rearrangements about 87% or about 30% of the time, broadly matching IMGT annotations. A later analysis found that HLA-associated TCR beta chains were more clonally expanded and had lower generation probabilities than equally common non-associated chains. V-gene and J-gene trimming of TCR beta chains was associated with a missense DCLRE1C variant in a later genetic analysis, and the association was replicated in an independent cohort. A further reported finding was that TCR beta sequences accurately predicted the HLA-A and HLA-B alleles for most subjects in the first cohort.

For CDR1 and CDR2, the germline V gene lists SGDLS and YYNGEE. The CDR3 numbers 16 residues from cysteine through phenylalanine. Only the CDR3 region is kept as DNA, spanning 48 bases read in frame from base 1. A distance of 22 bases separates the germline ends of V and J, which lose 4 bases and 6 bases respectively. The cohort comprised 550 to 700 healthy bone marrow donors. At the time of sampling, every cohort member was nominally healthy, though immune exposures that went unrecorded were likely present. The donor tested CMV seronegative and was one of the 352 seronegative cohort members. Each donor provided a peripheral blood sample, and peripheral blood mononuclear cells were used for TCR beta sequencing. The Qiagen DNeasy Blood Extraction Kit was used to extract genomic DNA from the blood cell samples. In the case of this clone: Its antigen is unknown. There are no base qualities to consult, and no much larger clone falls within one base.

Libraries were constructed by the immunoSEQ multiplex PCR assay. A mixture of 60 forward primers for TCR Vbeta segments and 13 reverse primers for TCR Jbeta segments was used in the multiplex PCR. The CDR3 region of rearranged TCR beta genes was amplified from genomic DNA with a multiplex PCR assay. On the Illumina HiSeq System, the amplified TCR beta libraries were sequenced as 87-base-pair reads. As for the original processing: A later analysis tallied around 80 million unique TCR beta chains across the roughly 610 repertoires, and around 10 million of those chains were shared by two or more donors. Raw reads were error-corrected and collapsed into unique sequences with a nearest-neighbor algorithm that merged closely related sequences to remove PCR and sequencing errors. To assign V, D and J gene segments, CDR3 sequences were aligned to IMGT reference sequences. For a sequence to be retained, at least a six-nucleotide match to both a V gene segment and a J gene segment was required. A rearrangement was called productive if the CDR3 had no stop codons and remained in frame with V and J, and every other rearrangement was called non-productive. CDR3 was defined by IMGT convention, running from the second conserved V-encoded cysteine to the conserved J-encoded phenylalanine. The earlier analysis of 500 to 650 of the donors excluded any sequence lacking an unambiguous match to a single V gene segment. In an earlier analysis of approximately 560 of the donors, a V segment was called functional when productive rearrangements were above 56.7%, and segregating when the standard deviation between donors exceeded 5%. A statistical classification framework was built for diagnosing cytomegalovirus status from the catalog of TCR beta chain sequences. V and J gene assignment, in a later analysis, came from comparing TCR nucleotide sequences with IMGT/GENE-DB human TR gene sequences. Using the TCRdist pipeline, a later analysis assigned CDR3 sequences along with most-parsimonious VDJ recombination scenarios. In a later analysis, each TCR beta chain was defined by its CDR3 amino acid sequence together with its V-gene family, and reads without a unique V-gene family were excluded. To address suspected cross-contamination and a sequencing artifact, a later analysis removed roughly 640 highly shared, low-generation-probability nucleotide sequences. For each public chain, a later analysis derived a clonal expansion index from normalized ranks of inferred template counts within each repertoire. In a later analysis, generation probabilities were computed using a VDJ recombination model fitted to out-of-frame rearrangements, and the results were checked against IGoR. In a later analysis, hypergeometric tests were used to score TCR-TCR, TCR-HLA and TCR-CMV co-occurrence, with a repertoire-size bias correction applied to TCR pairs. To estimate false discovery rates, a later analysis permuted the HLA or CMV assignments 20 times. A later analysis grouped co-occurring TCRs with DBSCAN, adding TCRdist sequence similarity when clustering within HLA-allele-positive subsets. Repertoires with fewer than 30,000 or more than 120,000 public chains, plus five repertoires with anomalous nucleotide sharing, were excluded from co-occurrence clustering. This immuneACCESS table, as held by TCRdb, lists in-frame sequences with V and J called but not all clones. Of the missing ones, under half trace to an unresolved V gene in checked studies; the others have no known cause. From that table come the V and J calls and clone size; the DNA was used to work out D and trimming. Present in this sample are roughly 73,000 clones, 65% to 85% of which were seen just once. Roughly 2.3% of the sample comes from the top ten.

The chain couples TRBV9 to TRBJ1-1, and possibly TRBD1, on 6 matching bases. The source of this sequence is a woman in her forties or fifties in good health and CMV-seronegative. Sequencing was performed on PBMCs. The base sequence is TGTGCCAGCAGCACCCAAATCCAGGGGAAGTGGTCTGAAGCTTTCTTT. This gives the protein CASSTQIQGKWSEAFF. Beyond the CDR3, the reference TRBV9 and TRBJ1-1 genes provide the residues; the full variable domain reads: DSGVTQTPKHLITATGQRVTLRCSPRSGDLSVYWYQQSLDQGLQFLIQYYNGEERAKGNILERFSAQQFPDLHSELNLSSLELGDSALYFCASSTQIQGKWSEAFFGQGTRLTVV.